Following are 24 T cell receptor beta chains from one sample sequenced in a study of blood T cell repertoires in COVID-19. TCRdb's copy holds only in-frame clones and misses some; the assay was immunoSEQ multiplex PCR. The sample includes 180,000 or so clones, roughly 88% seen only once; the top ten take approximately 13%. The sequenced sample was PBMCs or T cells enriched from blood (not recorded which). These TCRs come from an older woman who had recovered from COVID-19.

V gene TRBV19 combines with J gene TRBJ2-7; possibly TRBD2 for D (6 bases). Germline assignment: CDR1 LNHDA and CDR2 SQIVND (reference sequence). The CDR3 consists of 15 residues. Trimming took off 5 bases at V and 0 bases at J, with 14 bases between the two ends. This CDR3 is CASSPGTPSSYEQYF. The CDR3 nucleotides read TGTGCCAGTAGTCCAGGGACTCCTAGCTCCTACGAGCAGTACTTC. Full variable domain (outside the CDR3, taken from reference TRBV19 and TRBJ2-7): DGGITQSPKYLFRKEGQNVTLSCEQNLNHDAMYWYRQDPGQGLRLIYYSQIVNDFQKGDIAEGYSVSREKKESFPLTVTSAQKNPTAFYLCASSPGTPSSYEQYFGPGTRLTVT.

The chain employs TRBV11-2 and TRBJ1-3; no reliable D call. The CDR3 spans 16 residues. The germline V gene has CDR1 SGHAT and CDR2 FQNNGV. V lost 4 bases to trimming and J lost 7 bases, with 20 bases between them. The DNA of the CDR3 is TGTGCCAGCAGCTCGGGAGGAGGGCTCGCACGTAACACCATATATTTT. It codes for CASSSGGGLARNTIYF.

DNA for the CDR3: TGTGCCAGCAGCTCACCGACAGACCATCAAGAGACCCAGTACTTC. The encoded protein is CASSSPTDHQETQYF. This chain links TRBV11-2 with TRBJ2-5; weak D call: TRBD1 (5 bases). The germline gives CDR1 SGHAT, CDR2 FQNNGV. This CDR3 comprises 15 residues. Trimming removed 4 bases at V and 2 bases at J, with 14 bases between.

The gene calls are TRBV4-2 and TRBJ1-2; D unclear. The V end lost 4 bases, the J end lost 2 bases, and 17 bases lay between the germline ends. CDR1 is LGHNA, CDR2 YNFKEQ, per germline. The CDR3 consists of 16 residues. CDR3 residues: CASSPLSRGRNYGYTF. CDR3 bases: TGTGCCAGCAGCCCCCTCTCCCGGGGTCGAAACTATGGCTACACCTTC.

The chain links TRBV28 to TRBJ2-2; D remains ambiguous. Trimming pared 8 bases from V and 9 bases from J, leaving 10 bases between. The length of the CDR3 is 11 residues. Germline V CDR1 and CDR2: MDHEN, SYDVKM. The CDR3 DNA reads TGTGCCAGCGGCAGTTCCTGGGAGCTGTTTTTT. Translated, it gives CASGSSWELFF.

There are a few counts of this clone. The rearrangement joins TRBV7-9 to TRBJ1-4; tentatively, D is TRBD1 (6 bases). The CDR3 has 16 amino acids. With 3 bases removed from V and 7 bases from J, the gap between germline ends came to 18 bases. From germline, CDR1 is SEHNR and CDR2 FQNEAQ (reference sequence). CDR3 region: CASSLGVRGHREKLFF. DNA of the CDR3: TGTGCCAGCAGCTTGGGAGTGCGGGGGCATCGTGAAAAACTGTTTTTT.

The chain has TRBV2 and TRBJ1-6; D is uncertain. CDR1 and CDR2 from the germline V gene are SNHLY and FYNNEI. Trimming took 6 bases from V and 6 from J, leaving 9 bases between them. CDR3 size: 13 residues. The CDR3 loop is CASRGSINSPLHF. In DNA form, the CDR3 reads TGTGCCAGCAGGGGGAGCATTAATTCACCCCTCCACTTT.

CDR3: CASSLVRDEQFF. CDR3 DNA: TGTGCCAGCAGTTTAGTCCGCGATGAGCAGTTCTTC. This rearrangement joins TRBV12-3 or TRBV12-4 to TRBJ2-1; no clear D. The CDR3 has 12 residues. The V and J ends lost 1 base and 8 bases respectively, with 6 bases between them.

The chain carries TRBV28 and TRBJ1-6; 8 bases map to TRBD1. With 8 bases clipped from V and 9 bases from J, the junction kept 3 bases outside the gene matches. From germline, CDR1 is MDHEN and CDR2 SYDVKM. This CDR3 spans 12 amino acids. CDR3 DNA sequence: TGTGCCAGCGACAGGGGCGCTTCACCCCTCCACTTT. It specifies CASDRGASPLHF.

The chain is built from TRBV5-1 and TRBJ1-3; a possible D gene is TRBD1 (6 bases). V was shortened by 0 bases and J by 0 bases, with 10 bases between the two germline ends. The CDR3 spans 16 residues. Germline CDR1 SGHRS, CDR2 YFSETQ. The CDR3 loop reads CASSLGQAGSGNTIYF. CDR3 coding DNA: TGCGCCAGCAGCTTGGGACAGGCCGGCTCTGGAAACACCATATATTTT.

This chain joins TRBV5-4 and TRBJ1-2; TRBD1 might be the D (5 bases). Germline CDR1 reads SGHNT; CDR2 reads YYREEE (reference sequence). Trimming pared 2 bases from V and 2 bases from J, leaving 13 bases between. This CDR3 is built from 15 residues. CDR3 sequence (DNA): TGTGCCAGCAGCTTATCATCCGGGGGAAACTATGGCTACACCTTC. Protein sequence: CASSLSSGGNYGYTF.

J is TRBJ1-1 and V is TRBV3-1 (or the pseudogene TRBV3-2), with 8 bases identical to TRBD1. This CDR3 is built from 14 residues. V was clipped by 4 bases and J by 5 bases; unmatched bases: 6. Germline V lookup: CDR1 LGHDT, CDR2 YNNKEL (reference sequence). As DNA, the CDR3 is TGTGCCAGCAGCCTTACAGGGGGGGAGACTGAAGCTTTCTTT. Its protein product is CASSLTGGETEAFF.

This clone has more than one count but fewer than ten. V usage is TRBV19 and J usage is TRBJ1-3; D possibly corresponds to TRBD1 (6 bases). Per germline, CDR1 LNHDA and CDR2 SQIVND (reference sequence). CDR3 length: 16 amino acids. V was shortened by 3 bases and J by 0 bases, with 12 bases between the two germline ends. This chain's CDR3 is CASSIDGGPSGNTIYF. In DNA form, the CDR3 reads TGTGCCAGTAGTATCGATGGGGGCCCCTCTGGAAACACCATATATTTT.

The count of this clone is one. CDR3 region: CASSLTSGSIEQFF. CDR3 bases: TGTGCCAGCAGCTTGACTAGCGGGAGTATTGAGCAGTTCTTC. The chain combines TRBV7-9 with TRBJ2-1; 12 bases are a match to TRBD2. Germline V gene lookup returns CDR1 SEHNR and CDR2 FQNEAQ (reference sequence). This CDR3 spans 14 amino acids. Germline trimming cut 3 bases from V and 9 bases from J; bases unmatched to any gene: 3.

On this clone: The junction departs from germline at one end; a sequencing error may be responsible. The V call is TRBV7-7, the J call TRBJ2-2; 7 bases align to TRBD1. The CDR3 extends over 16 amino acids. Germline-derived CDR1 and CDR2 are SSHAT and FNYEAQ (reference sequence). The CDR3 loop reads CASSSVPGQTPGELFF. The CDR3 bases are TGTGCTAGCAGCTCCGTCCCGGGACAGACCCCCGGGGAGCTGTTTTTT.

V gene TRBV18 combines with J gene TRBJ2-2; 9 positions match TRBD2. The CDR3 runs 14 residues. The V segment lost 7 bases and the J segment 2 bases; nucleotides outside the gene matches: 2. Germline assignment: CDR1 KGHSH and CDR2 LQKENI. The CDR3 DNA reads TGTGCCAGCTGGACTAGCGTTAACACCGGGGAGCTGTTTTTT. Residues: CASWTSVNTGELFF.

This CDR3 reads CATSGSDSSYGYTF. CDR3 DNA sequence: TGTGCCACCAGTGGATCCGACAGTTCCTATGGCTACACCTTC. The chain carries TRBV24-1 and TRBJ1-2; a weak D match, TRBD1 (5 bases). CDR3 length: 14 residues. CDR1 is KGHDR, CDR2 SFDVKD, per germline. Trimming took 5 bases from V and 4 from J, leaving 13 bases between them.

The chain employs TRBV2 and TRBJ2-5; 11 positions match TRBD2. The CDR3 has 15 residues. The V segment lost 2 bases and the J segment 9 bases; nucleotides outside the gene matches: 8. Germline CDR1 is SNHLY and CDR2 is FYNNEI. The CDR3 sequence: CASSELAGGLGPQYF. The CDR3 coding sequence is TGTGCCAGCAGTGAATTAGCGGGGGGGTTAGGGCCCCAGTACTTC.

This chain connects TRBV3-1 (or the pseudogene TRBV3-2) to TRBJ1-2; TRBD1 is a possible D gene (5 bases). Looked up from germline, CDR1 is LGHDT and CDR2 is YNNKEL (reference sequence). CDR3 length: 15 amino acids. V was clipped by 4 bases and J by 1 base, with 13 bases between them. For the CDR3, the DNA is TGTGCCAGCAGCCTCGGGGGTCGGGTTAACTATGGCTACACCTTC. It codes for CASSLGGRVNYGYTF.

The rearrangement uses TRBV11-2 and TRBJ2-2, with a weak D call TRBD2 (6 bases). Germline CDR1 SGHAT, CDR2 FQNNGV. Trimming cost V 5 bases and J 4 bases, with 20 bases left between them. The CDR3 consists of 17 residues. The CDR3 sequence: CASSGGSYHTPTGELFF. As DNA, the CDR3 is TGTGCCAGCAGCGGAGGGTCTTATCACACTCCCACCGGGGAGCTGTTTTTT.

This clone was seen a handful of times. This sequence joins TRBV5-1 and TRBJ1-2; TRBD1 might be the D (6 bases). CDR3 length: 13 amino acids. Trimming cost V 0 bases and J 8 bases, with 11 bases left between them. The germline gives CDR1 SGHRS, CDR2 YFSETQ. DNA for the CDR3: TGCGCCAGCAGCTTGGAACAGGGTTGGGGCTACACCTTC. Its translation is CASSLEQGWGYTF.

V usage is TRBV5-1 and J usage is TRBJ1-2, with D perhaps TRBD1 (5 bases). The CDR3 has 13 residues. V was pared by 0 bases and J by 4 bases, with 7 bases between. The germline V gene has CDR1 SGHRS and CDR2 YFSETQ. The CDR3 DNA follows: TGCGCCAGCAGCTTGGGACAGCGCTATGGCTACACCTTC. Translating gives CASSLGQRYGYTF.

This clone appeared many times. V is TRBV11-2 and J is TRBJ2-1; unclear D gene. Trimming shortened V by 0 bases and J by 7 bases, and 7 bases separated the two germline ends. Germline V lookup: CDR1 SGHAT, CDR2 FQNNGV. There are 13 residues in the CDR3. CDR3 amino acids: CASSLDRENEQFF. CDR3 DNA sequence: TGTGCCAGCAGCTTAGACCGCGAGAATGAGCAGTTCTTC.

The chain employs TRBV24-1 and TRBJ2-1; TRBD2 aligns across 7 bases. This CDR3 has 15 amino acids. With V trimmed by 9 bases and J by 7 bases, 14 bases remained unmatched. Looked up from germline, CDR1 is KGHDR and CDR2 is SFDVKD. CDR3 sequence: CATGGQTGGLNEQFF. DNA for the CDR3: TGTGCCACCGGTGGGCAAACGGGAGGTTTGAATGAGCAGTTCTTC.